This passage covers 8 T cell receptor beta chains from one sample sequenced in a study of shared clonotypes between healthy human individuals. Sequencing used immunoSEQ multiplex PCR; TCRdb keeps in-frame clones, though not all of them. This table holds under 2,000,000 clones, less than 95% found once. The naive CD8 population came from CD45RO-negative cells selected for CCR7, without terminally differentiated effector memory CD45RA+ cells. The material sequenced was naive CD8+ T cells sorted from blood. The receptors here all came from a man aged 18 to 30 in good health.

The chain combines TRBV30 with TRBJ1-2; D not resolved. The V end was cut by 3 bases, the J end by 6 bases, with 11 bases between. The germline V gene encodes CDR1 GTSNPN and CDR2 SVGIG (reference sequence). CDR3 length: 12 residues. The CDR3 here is CAWSSPENGYTF. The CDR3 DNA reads TGTGCCTGGAGCTCCCCAGAGAATGGCTACACCTTC.

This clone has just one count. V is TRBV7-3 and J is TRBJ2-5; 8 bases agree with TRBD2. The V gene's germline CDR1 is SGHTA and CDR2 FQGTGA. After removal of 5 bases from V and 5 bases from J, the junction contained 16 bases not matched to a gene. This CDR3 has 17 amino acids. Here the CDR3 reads CASSPGGYRGGTETQYF. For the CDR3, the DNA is TGTGCCAGCAGCCCCGGGGGCTACCGGGGGGGCACGGAGACCCAGTACTTC.

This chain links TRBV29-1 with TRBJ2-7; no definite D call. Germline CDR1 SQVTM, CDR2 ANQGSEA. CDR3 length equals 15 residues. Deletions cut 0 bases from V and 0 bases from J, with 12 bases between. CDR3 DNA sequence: TGCAGCGTTGAAGAGGCGCAAGCCGCCTCCTACGAGCAGTACTTC. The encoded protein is CSVEEAQAASYEQYF.

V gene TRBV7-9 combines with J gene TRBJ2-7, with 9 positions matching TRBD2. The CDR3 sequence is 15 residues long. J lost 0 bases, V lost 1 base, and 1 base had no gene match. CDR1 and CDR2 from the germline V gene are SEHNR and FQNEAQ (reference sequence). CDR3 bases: TGTGCCAGCAGCTTAGGACTAGCGGACTCCTACGAGCAGTACTTC. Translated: CASSLGLADSYEQYF.

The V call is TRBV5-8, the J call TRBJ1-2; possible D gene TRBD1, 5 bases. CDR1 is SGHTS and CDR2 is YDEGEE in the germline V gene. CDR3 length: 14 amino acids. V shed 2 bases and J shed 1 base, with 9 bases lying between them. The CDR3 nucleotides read TGTGCCAGCAGCTTAGGGGCCTATAACTATGGCTACACCTTC. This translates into CASSLGAYNYGYTF.

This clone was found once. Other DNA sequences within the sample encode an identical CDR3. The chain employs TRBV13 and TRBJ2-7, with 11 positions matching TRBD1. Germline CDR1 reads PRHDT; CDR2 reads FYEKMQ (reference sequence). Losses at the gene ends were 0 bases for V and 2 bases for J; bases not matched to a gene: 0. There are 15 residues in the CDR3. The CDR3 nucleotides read TGTGCCAGCAGCTTAGGGGGACAGGGGGCCTACGAGCAGTACTTC. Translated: CASSLGGQGAYEQYF. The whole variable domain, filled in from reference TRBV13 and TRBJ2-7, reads AAGVIQSPRHLIKEKRETATLKCYPIPRHDTVYWYQQGPGQDPQFLISFYEKMQSDKGSIPDRFSAQQFSDYHSELNMSSLELGDSALYFCASSLGGQGAYEQYFGPGTRLTVT.

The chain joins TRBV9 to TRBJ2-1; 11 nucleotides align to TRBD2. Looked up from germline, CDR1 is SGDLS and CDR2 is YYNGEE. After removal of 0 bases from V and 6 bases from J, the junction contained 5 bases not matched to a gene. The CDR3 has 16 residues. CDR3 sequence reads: CASSVATSGSFNEQFF. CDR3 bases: TGTGCCAGCAGCGTAGCTACTAGCGGGAGTTTCAATGAGCAGTTCTTC.

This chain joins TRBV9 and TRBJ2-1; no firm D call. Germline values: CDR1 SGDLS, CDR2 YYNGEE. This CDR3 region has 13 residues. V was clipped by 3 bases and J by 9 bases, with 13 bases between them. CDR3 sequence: CASSGRTGGEQFF. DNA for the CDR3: TGTGCCAGCAGCGGTAGAACGGGTGGTGAGCAGTTCTTC.